One sample yielded the 11 T cell receptor beta chains listed below, sequenced in a study of radiation and T cells in renal cell carcinoma. Generated by immunoSEQ multiplex PCR, the TCRdb table keeps only in-frame clones and is missing some. This table holds 87,000 or so clones, 75% to 90% found once. The sample's time point: baseline pretreatment blood. Documented treatment: 15 Gy SBRT to primary tumor, nephrectomy 4 weeks later. This specimen consisted of blood, obtained from a patient whose treatment included radiotherapy and nephrectomy. The receptors shown here come from a man in his fifties with renal cell carcinoma.

V is TRBV6-5 and J is TRBJ1-3; possible D gene TRBD1, 5 bases. Germline V gene sequence: CDR1 MNHEY, CDR2 SVGAGI. The V and J ends lost 2 bases and 0 bases respectively, with 11 bases between them. CDR3 length equals 16 residues. CDR3 protein: CASSYGRASSGNTIYF. DNA of the CDR3: TGTGCCAGCAGTTACGGCAGGGCCAGCTCTGGAAACACCATATATTTT.

The rearrangement uses TRBV15 and TRBJ1-2; D perhaps matches TRBD1 (5 bases). The CDR3 consists of 15 residues. Germline V gives CDR1 LNHNV, CDR2 YYDKDF (reference sequence). Deletions cut 0 bases from V and 4 bases from J, with 12 bases between. The CDR3 reads CATSRDRALAYGYTF. In DNA form, the CDR3 reads TGTGCCACCAGCAGAGACAGGGCCCTCGCCTATGGCTACACCTTC.

The chain couples TRBV6-5 to TRBJ2-5; TRBD2 matches at 7 bases. The trim removed 6 bases at V and 2 bases at J, leaving 6 bases unmatched. Germline loops: CDR1 MNHEY, CDR2 SVGAGI. The CDR3 spans 14 residues. The CDR3 coding sequence is TGTGCCAGCAGCCGGGGGGACTCACAAGAGACCCAGTACTTC. Translating gives CASSRGDSQETQYF.

The chain has TRBV7-6 and TRBJ1-2; D is uncertain. V lost 1 base, J lost 6 bases, and 9 bases lay in between. This CDR3 spans 13 amino acids. The germline V gene has CDR1 SGHVS and CDR2 FNYEAQ. This CDR3 is CASSLGEQHGYTF. In nucleotides, the CDR3 is TGTGCCAGCAGCTTAGGGGAACAGCATGGCTACACCTTC. Drawing the rest from reference TRBV7-6 and TRBJ1-2, the complete variable domain is GAGVSQSPRYKVTKRGQDVALRCDPISGHVSLYWYRQALGQGPEFLTYFNYEAQQDKSGLPNDRFSAERPEGSISTLTIQRTEQRDSAMYRCASSLGEQHGYTFGSGTRLTVV.

This chain links TRBV4-3 with TRBJ2-7; the D is unclear. The germline gives CDR1 LGHNA, CDR2 YSLEER. With 0 bases removed from V and 3 bases from J, the gap between germline ends came to 18 bases. This CDR3 contains 17 residues. The DNA of the CDR3 is TGCGCCAGCAGCCAAGAATCGGCCAGCGCAATATACTACGAGCAGTACTTC. Translation: CASSQESASAIYYEQYF.

The rearrangement uses TRBV2 and TRBJ1-2, with D uncertain. Germline V gene data show CDR1 as SNHLY and CDR2 as FYNNEI. V was shortened by 1 base and J by 5 bases, with 5 bases between the two germline ends. The length of the CDR3 is 12 residues. The CDR3, as DNA: TGTGCCAGCAGTGAAGGGGGATATGGCTACACCTTC. Translating it yields CASSEGGYGYTF.

V gene TRBV10-3 combines with J gene TRBJ2-7, with 9 bases that match TRBD2. The CDR3 has 11 residues. Germline V gives CDR1 ENHRY, CDR2 SYGVKD. V shed 11 bases, J shed 7 bases, and the junction held 6 bases outside the gene matches. The CDR3 coding sequence is TGTGCCGGCGGGACTAGCATTGAGCAGTACTTC. This codes for CAGGTSIEQYF.

This chain links TRBV6-1 with TRBJ2-1; 7 bases match TRBD1. This CDR3 spans 15 amino acids. With 5 bases clipped from V and 4 bases from J, the junction kept 8 bases outside the gene matches. Looked up from germline, CDR1 is MNHNS and CDR2 is SASEGT. Written as DNA, the CDR3 is TGTGCCAGCAGTCCGCCGGGACAGAAATACAATGAGCAGTTCTTC. Encoded protein: CASSPPGQKYNEQFF.

The V call is TRBV4-1, the J call TRBJ1-5; maybe TRBD1 (6 bases). The length of the CDR3 is 15 residues. Germline V gene lookup returns CDR1 MGHRA and CDR2 YSYEKL. V shed 4 bases and J shed 3 bases, with 13 bases lying between them. Here the CDR3 DNA reads TGCGCCAGCAGCCCCGGACAGTCTGTCAATCAGCCCCAGCATTTT. Encoded protein: CASSPGQSVNQPQHF.

The rearrangement links TRBV4-3 to TRBJ2-3, with D possibly TRBD1 on 6 matching bases. This CDR3 has 15 amino acids. CDR1 is LGHNA and CDR2 is YSLEER in the germline V gene. V gave up 4 bases and J gave up 6 bases, with 17 bases separating them. The CDR3, as DNA: TGCGCCAGCAGCCTAATACAGGGTGTTGGGGATACGCAGTATTTT. This codes for CASSLIQGVGDTQYF.

The V and J genes are TRBV29-1 and TRBJ1-2; TRBD1 aligns across 8 bases. CDR1 and CDR2 (germline): SQVTM, ANQGSEA. The CDR3 spans 13 residues. Unmatched junction bases numbered 7, after V lost 6 bases and J lost 4 bases. CDR3 sequence (DNA): TGCAGCGTGAGCCGGGACAGGCTCTATGGCTACACCTTC. It translates to CSVSRDRLYGYTF.